This TCR beta chain came from a study of blood T cell repertoires in COVID-19. Study as a whole: Sites in the United States, Italy and Spain provided acute and convalescent COVID-19 samples. PBMCs, B-cell-depleted T cells, or T cells were the source of the cDNA or gDNA that made up the material.

Germline CDR1 SGDLS, CDR2 YYNGEE. The V gene lost 1 base and the J gene lost 4 bases, with 11 bases spanning the gap. This CDR3 contains 14 residues. In the authors' methods: Amplification with reference gene primers provided the estimates of nucleated cell counts. Sequencing used immunoSEQ multiplex PCR; TCRdb keeps in-frame clones, though not all of them. V, J and clone size are taken as reported in that table, and D and trimming were inferred from the DNA itself. This table holds 470,000 or so clones, 80% to 90% found once. The TCR comes from a human donor in a cohort sampled during active COVID-19. The chain uses TRBV9 and TRBJ2-5, with no clear D. Material: peripheral blood. CDR3 bases: TGTGCCAGCAGCGTATCTGGCCAACGAGAGACCCAGTACTTC. Its protein product is CASSVSGQRETQYF.